This TCR beta chain was identified during a study of T cell responses to AZD1222 COVID-19 vaccine. The sample holds a few counts of this clone. Pooling was applied to second doses at about 4 or about 12 weeks. The CDR3 length is 16 residues. V lost 7 bases and J lost 5, with 23 bases in between. Germline lookup yields CDR1 SNHLY and CDR2 FYNNEI. TCRdb's table, derived via immunoSEQ multiplex PCR, lists solely in-frame clones and lacks some. The sample contains 150,000 to 200,000 clones, 85% to 90% of which appear only once. The gene calls are TRBV2 and TRBJ1-1; a possible D gene is TRBD1 (5 bases). Sequenced here: peripheral blood, sampled 28 days after the second AZD1222 dose. The TCR comes from an adult who received the AZD1222 COVID-19 vaccine. The CDR3 region is CASTLDKGTFGTEAFF. CDR3 DNA: TGTGCCAGCACCCTAGACAAGGGGACGTTTGGGACTGAAGCTTTCTTT.